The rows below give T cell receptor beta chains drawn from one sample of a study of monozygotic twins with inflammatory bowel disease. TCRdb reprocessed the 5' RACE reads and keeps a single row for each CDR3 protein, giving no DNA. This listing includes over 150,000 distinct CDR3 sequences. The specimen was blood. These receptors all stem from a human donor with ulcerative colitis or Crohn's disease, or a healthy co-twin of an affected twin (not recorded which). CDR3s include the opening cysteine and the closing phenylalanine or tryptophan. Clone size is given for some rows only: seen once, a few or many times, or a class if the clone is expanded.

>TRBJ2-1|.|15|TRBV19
CASSILGTGYNEQFF
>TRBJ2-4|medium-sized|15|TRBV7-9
CASSLADDSRNIQYF
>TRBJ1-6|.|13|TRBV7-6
CASSLGTVLPLHF
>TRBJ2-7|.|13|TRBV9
CASSLGGDHEQYF
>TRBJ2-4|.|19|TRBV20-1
CSARDRLAGGRLAKNIQYF
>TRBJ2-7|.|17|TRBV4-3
CASSQETPGRMFYEQYF
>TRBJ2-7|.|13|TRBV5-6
CASSLGGRYEQYF
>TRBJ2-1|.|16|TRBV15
CATSRTRDRGRDEQFF
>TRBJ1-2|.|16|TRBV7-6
CASSLAPGQSNYGYTF
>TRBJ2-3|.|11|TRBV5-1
CASKLLDTQYF
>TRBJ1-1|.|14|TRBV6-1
CASRPGQGWTEAFF
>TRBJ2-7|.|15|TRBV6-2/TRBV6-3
CASSYPAEPRDEQYF
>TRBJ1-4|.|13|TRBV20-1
CSARDRGMKKLFF
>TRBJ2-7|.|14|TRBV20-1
CSARLAGGAYEQYF
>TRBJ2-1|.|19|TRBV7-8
CASSFLSSQAGGRLGEQFF
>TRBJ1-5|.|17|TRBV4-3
CASSQDFGAGLPQPQHF
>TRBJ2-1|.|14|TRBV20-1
CSARDQYPFNEQFF
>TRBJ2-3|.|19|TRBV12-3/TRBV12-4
CASSPPQQGLFGGTDTQYF
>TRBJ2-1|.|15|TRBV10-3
CAIRGLAGADNEQFF
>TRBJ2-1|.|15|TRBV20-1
CSAAGLAGSYNEQFF
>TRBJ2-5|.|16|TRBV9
CASSIGTSGSQETQYF
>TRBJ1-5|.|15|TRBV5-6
CASSSDRGNNQPQHF
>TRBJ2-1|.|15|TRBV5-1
CASSLIQGPYNEQFF
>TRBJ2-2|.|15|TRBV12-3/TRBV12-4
CASSLRDFNTGELFF
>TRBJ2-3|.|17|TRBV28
CATLGLAGERYTDTQYF
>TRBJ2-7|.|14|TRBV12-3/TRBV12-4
CASSLSGGGDEQYF
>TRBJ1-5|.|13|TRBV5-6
CASSLGGNQPQYF
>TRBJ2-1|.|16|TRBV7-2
CASSPPGLAAYNEQFF
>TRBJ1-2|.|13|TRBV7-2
CASTPGGSDGYTF
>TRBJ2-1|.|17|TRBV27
CASSLVGWQGERNEQFF
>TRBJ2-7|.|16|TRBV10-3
CAISDRVVAGSYEQYF
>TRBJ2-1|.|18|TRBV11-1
CASSLALAGGPGHNEQFF
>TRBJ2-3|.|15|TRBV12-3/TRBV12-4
CASRNRVRGTDTQYF
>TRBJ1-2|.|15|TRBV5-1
CASSLDSGQGGGYTF
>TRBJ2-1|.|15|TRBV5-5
CASSLSVSSYNEQFF
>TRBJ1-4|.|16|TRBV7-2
CASSLAVGGYNEKLFF
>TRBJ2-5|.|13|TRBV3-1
CATRTDPKETQYF
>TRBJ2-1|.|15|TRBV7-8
CASSFIGYGDDEQFF
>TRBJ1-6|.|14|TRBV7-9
CASSLALPNSPLHF
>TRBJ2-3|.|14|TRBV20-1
CRARRGGSTDTQYF
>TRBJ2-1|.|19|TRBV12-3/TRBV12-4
CASSAGTGGAWRDWNEQFF
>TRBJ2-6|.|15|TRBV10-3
CAISEWGAGANVLTF
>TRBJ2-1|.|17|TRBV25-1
CASSDPHGQGSGNEQFF
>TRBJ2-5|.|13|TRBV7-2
CASSPGQGETQYF
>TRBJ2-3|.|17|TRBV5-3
CARSFTRGAQDTDTQYF
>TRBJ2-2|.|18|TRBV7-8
CASSLGTGKNANTGELFF
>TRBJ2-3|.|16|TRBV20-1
CSASLIGDSPTDTQYF
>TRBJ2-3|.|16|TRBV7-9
CASSRRQGAGTDTQYF
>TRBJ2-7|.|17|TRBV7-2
CASSPRTSGGARNEQYF
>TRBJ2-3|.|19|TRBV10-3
CAIRTEAPSGGLITDTQYF
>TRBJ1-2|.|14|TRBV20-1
CSARGRNPNYGYTF
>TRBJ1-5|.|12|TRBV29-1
CSVRQSNQPQHF
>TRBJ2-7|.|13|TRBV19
CASNPDSGYEQYF
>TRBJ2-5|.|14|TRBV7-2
CASSLSGRMGTQYF
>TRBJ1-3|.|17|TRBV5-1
CASSLQGVPSSGNTIYF